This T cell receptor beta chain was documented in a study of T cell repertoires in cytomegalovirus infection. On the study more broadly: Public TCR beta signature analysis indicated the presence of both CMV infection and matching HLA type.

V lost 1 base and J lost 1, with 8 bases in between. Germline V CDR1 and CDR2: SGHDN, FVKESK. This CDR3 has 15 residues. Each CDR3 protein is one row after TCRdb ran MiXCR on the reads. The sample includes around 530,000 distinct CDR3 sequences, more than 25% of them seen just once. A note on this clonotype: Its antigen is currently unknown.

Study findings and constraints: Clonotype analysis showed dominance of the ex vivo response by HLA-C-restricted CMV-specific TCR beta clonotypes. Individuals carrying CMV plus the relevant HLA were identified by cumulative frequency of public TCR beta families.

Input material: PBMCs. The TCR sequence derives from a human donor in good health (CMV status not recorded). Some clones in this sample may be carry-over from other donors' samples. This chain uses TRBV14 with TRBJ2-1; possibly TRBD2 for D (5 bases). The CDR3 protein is CASSQVAGSYNEQFF. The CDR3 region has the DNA TGTGCCAGCAGCCAAGTGGCGGGTTCCTACAATGAGCAGTTCTTC.